The entry that follows covers one T cell receptor beta chain sequence. These data originate in a study of cytomegalovirus exposure and HLA in healthy donors. The PCR used 60 Vbeta and 13 Jbeta primers. Libraries were prepared by immunoSEQ multiplex PCR; TCRdb keeps only in-frame clonotypes and omits some of them. The sample consists of roughly 230,000 clones, 80% to 95% of them appearing once. The CDR3 runs 15 residues. The V gene end was trimmed by 6 bases and the J gene end by 7 bases; junction bases not matched to a gene: 11. Germline assignment: CDR1 MNHEY and CDR2 SVGAGI. The sample consisted of PBMCs. This sequence originates from a girl aged 2-15 years in good health and CMV-seronegative. The rearrangement uses TRBV6-5 and TRBJ2-7; 11 bases align to TRBD1. CDR3 coding DNA: TGTGCCAGCAGCCCGGACAGGGGGCGGTTCGGGGAGCAGTACTTC. Protein sequence: CASSPDRGRFGEQYF.